The 27 T cell receptor beta chains below all came from one sample that was sequenced in a study of T-cell reconstitution after alpha-beta-depleted transplantation in children. As it was prepared, the TCRbeta library received unique molecular identifiers. TCRdb ran MiXCR on the PCR reads and lists one entry per CDR3 protein. This table has hundreds of thousands of distinct CDR3 sequences, roughly 13% appearing once. The material sequenced was PBMCs, taken before TCRalphabeta/CD19-depleted stem cell transplant. These receptors all stem from a girl aged 2-10 years with congenital amegakaryocytic thrombocytopenia, due to receive a stem cell transplant.

Remarks on this clonotype: The junction departs from the called germline gene at one end, perhaps through a read error. V and J are TRBV10-3 and TRBJ2-1; D call uncertain. CDR3 length: 19 amino acids. CDR1 is ENHRY and CDR2 is SYGVKD in the germline V gene. The CDR3 nucleotides are TGTGCCATCAGTGTACCCGAGAACCGGTGGTTCCTGGGCTACAAGGAGCAGTTCTTC. It codes for CAISVPENRWFLGYKEQFF.

Worth noting for this clonotype: A read error is possible here, since a much larger clone lies one base away. DNA for the CDR3: TGCAGCGTTGGTGGGGATGCCTACGAGCAGTGCTTC. Translation gives CSVGGDAYEQCF. This chain connects TRBV29-1 to TRBJ2-7; no clear D. Germline V gene sequence: CDR1 SQVTM, CDR2 ANQGSEA. CDR3 size: 12 residues.

This clonotype was seen at least ten times. This chain links TRBV12-3 or TRBV12-4 with TRBJ1-1, with D perhaps matching TRBD1 (6 bases). This CDR3 comprises 12 residues. V was trimmed by 6 bases and J by 9 bases, leaving 14 bases between them. This CDR3 reads CASRDGQTKAFF. In DNA form, the CDR3 reads TGTGCCAGCAGAGACGGACAGACAAAAGCTTTCTTT.

This clonotype was counted many times. The rearrangement joins TRBV28 to TRBJ1-1; D unresolved. CDR1 is MDHEN, CDR2 SYDVKM, per germline. CDR3 length: 11 residues. Trimming took 0 bases from V and 8 from J, leaving 4 bases between them. Here the CDR3 DNA reads TGTGCCAGCAGTTTATGGGGAGAAGCTTTCTTT. Translation: CASSLWGEAFF.

This clonotype was seen repeatedly, ten times or more. The rearrangement links TRBV7-2 to TRBJ2-3; D is unclear. Looked up from germline, CDR1 is SGHTA and CDR2 is FQGNSA. V was pared by 8 bases and J by 0 bases, with 9 bases between. The CDR3 sequence is 13 residues long. CDR3 sequence: CASVLLSTDTQYF. The CDR3 DNA reads TGTGCCAGCGTTCTGCTTAGCACAGATACGCAGTATTTT.

At least ten counts were recorded for this clonotype. The chain combines TRBV29-1 with TRBJ2-1; 7 nucleotides agree with TRBD2. The CDR3 extends over 15 amino acids. Per germline, CDR1 SQVTM and CDR2 ANQGSEA. The ends lost 4 bases at V and 5 bases at J; junction bases unmatched: 11. The CDR3 loop reads CSVAQRLADNNEQFF. The CDR3 region has the DNA TGCAGCGTTGCGCAGAGGCTAGCGGATAACAATGAGCAGTTCTTC.

This clonotype appeared many times. J is TRBJ2-7 and V is TRBV10-3, with D perhaps TRBD1 (6 bases). V lost 4 bases, J lost 2 bases, and 15 bases lay in between. The CDR3 is 15 amino acids. Germline CDR1 ENHRY, CDR2 SYGVKD. The DNA for the CDR3 is TGTGCCATCAGTGGTCTTCAGGGGAATACCTACGAGCAGTACTTC. It specifies CAISGLQGNTYEQYF.

This clonotype showed up just a few times. The rearrangement links TRBV20-1 to TRBJ2-3; tentatively, D is TRBD2 (6 bases). Germline V gives CDR1 DFQATT, CDR2 SNEGSKA (reference sequence). V was cut by 0 bases and J by 4 bases, with 17 bases left in between. The CDR3 runs to 16 residues. CDR3 bases: TGCAGTGCTAGAGATCGAGCGGGTCCTAGGGCAGATACGCAGTATTTT. Protein product: CSARDRAGPRADTQYF.

This clonotype was observed a handful of times. This chain uses TRBV4-1 with TRBJ2-7; D unclear. Germline CDR1 is MGHRA and CDR2 is YSYEKL. V lost 1 base to trimming and J lost 5 bases, with 9 bases between them. This CDR3 comprises 13 residues. The CDR3 nucleotides are TGCGCCAGCAGCCAAGGGTGGAAGGACGAGCAGTACTTC. It translates to CASSQGWKDEQYF.

This clonotype was detected ten times or more. This chain links TRBV12-3 or TRBV12-4 with TRBJ1-5; possible D gene TRBD1, 5 bases. V gave up 5 bases and J gave up 11 bases, with 10 bases separating them. The CDR3 covers 11 residues. CDR3 sequence: CASSRDSAQHF. The CDR3 region has the DNA TGTGCCAGCAGTCGGGACTCAGCCCAGCATTTT.

Many counts were recorded for this clonotype. The rearrangement joins TRBV5-5 to TRBJ2-1; D possibly corresponds to TRBD2 (6 bases). Between the trimmed V and J ends, which lost 2 bases and 2 bases, there was a span of 11 bases. Per the germline V gene, CDR1 is SGHKS and CDR2 is YYEKEE (reference sequence). The CDR3 is 15 amino acids. The CDR3 sequence: CASSFRQRAYNEQFF. Written as DNA, the CDR3 is TGTGCCAGCAGCTTTCGGCAGCGGGCCTACAATGAGCAGTTCTTC.

V and J are TRBV24-1 and TRBJ1-6; possibly TRBD1 for D (6 bases). CDR1 is KGHDR and CDR2 is SFDVKD in the germline V gene. V was cut by 4 bases and J by 6 bases, with 27 bases left in between. The CDR3 is made up of 20 amino acids. CDR3 in DNA: TGTGCCACCAGTGACCGATCCACAGGGCGAGTATGGCGTAGTAATTCACCCCTCCACTTT. Translating it yields CATSDRSTGRVWRSNSPLHF.

This clonotype has only a few counts. This chain joins TRBV7-9 and TRBJ2-7; D is possibly TRBD1 or TRBD2 (5 bases each). The V end was cut by 2 bases, the J end by 2 bases, with 10 bases between. The germline V gene has CDR1 SEHNR and CDR2 FQNEAQ (reference sequence). CDR3 size: 14 residues. CDR3 sequence (DNA): TGTGCCAGCAGCTTATCCGGGGCGGCCTACGAGCAGTACTTC. This gives the protein CASSLSGAAYEQYF.

This clonotype has at least ten counts. V and J are TRBV29-1 and TRBJ2-3; 9 bases match TRBD1. CDR1 is SQVTM and CDR2 is ANQGSEA in the germline V gene. Trimming removed 6 bases from V and 3 bases from J; junction bases left unmatched: 7. The CDR3 consists of 14 residues. This CDR3 reads CSVGGTGRTDTQYF. In DNA, the CDR3 is TGCAGCGTGGGAGGGACAGGGAGGACAGATACGCAGTATTTT.

The gene calls are TRBV6-1 and TRBJ2-1; 7 bases fit TRBD2. V lost 4 bases and J lost 6; bases outside the gene matches: 21. The CDR3 extends over 19 amino acids. Germline-derived CDR1 and CDR2 are MNHNS and SASEGT. Written as DNA, the CDR3 is TGTGCCAGCAGTGGGAAGGGGCCACTCCAGCGGGAAGGGATCAATGAGCAGTTCTTC. It translates to CASSGKGPLQREGINEQFF.

The rearrangement uses TRBV20-1 and TRBJ2-1, with 8 bases fitting TRBD2. Germline V gene lookup returns CDR1 DFQATT and CDR2 SNEGSKA (reference sequence). J gave up 7 bases and V 6 bases, and 14 bases lay outside the gene matches. The CDR3 consists of 15 residues. In DNA, the CDR3 is TGCAGTGCCAGGGCGTGGTCAGCGGGAGATAATGAGCAGTTCTTC. Residues: CSARAWSAGDNEQFF.

The table lists this clonotype with many counts. The V call is TRBV4-1, the J call TRBJ1-1; no definite D call. The V and J ends lost 1 base and 1 base respectively, with 13 bases between them. The CDR3 runs to 16 residues. The germline V gene encodes CDR1 MGHRA and CDR2 YSYEKL. In nucleotides, the CDR3 is TGCGCCAGCAGCCAAGTAAAAGAGCGCGGGAACACTGAAGCTTTCTTT. It codes for CASSQVKERGNTEAFF.

In this sample, this clonotype turned up many times. The chain joins TRBV29-1 to TRBJ2-2; D is unclear. The CDR3 is made up of 11 amino acids. The germline V and J ends were trimmed by 4 bases and 7 bases, with 7 bases remaining between them. Looked up from germline, CDR1 is SQVTM and CDR2 is ANQGSEA. The CDR3 is CSVGTGGELFF. The CDR3 DNA is TGCAGCGTTGGGACGGGCGGGGAGCTGTTTTTT.

The rearrangement uses TRBV5-1 and TRBJ2-7; TRBD1 agrees at 7 bases. In germline, CDR1 is SGHRS, CDR2 YFSETQ. The CDR3 is 14 amino acids. J gave up 8 bases and V 1 base, and 9 bases lay outside the gene matches. This chain's CDR3 is CASSLITGADKQYF. In nucleotides, the CDR3 is TGCGCCAGCAGCTTGATCACAGGGGCTGACAAGCAGTACTTC.

As concerns this clonotype: One base away lies a much larger clone, so this may be a sequencing read error. The CDR3 loop reads CSARVYGGSSQQTQYF. In DNA form, the CDR3 reads TGCAGTGCTAGAGTTTATGGCGGGAGCTCACAACAGACCCAGTACTTC. The chain employs TRBV20-1 and TRBJ2-5, with 7 bases aligning to TRBD2. Germline V lookup: CDR1 DFQATT, CDR2 SNEGSKA (reference sequence). The CDR3 is made up of 16 amino acids. Trimming at V came to 1 base and at J to 6 bases, leaving 14 bases not matched to a gene.

The V call is TRBV12-5, the J call TRBJ2-7, with TRBD2 matching 14 bases. The CDR3 length is 18 residues. CDR1 and CDR2 from the germline V gene are LGHNT and FRNRAP. J was trimmed by 3 bases and V by 6 bases; bases with no gene match: 13. CDR3 nucleotide sequence: TGTGCTAGTGGCCCTGGACTAGCGGGAGGCCTTTACCACTACGAGCAGTACTTC. This encodes CASGPGLAGGLYHYEQYF.

This clonotype was observed at least ten times. The chain couples TRBV20-1 to TRBJ2-7; TRBD1 is a possible D gene (5 bases). The V gene's germline CDR1 is DFQATT and CDR2 SNEGSKA (reference sequence). V shed 5 bases and J shed 2 bases, with 10 bases lying between them. The CDR3 sequence is 12 residues long. CDR3 residues: CSALTGPYEQYF. The CDR3 coding sequence is TGCAGTGCTCTAACAGGCCCCTACGAGCAGTACTTC.

This clonotype appeared many times. This chain joins TRBV6-1 and TRBJ1-2, with 7 bases that match TRBD1. V trimming: 3 bases; J trimming: 7 bases; junction bases outside the gene matches: 11. CDR3 length equals 15 residues. Per germline, CDR1 MNHNS and CDR2 SASEGT. The CDR3 loop is CASSDRWQGDGGYTF. As DNA, the CDR3 is TGTGCCAGCAGTGATAGGTGGCAGGGGGACGGTGGCTACACCTTC.

This clonotype was observed many times. V gene TRBV27 combines with J gene TRBJ2-1; no reliable D call. The CDR3 is made up of 13 amino acids. Trimming stripped 6 bases from V and 6 bases from J, with 12 bases between. Germline loops: CDR1 MNHEY, CDR2 SMNVEV (reference sequence). CDR3 region: CASRGLLLNEQFF. DNA for the CDR3: TGTGCCAGCAGGGGCCTCCTGCTCAATGAGCAGTTCTTC.

This chain links TRBV5-1 with TRBJ2-5, with 7 bases fitting TRBD1. V was clipped by 5 bases and J by 3 bases; unmatched bases: 13. Germline CDR1 reads SGHRS; CDR2 reads YFSETQ. The CDR3 is 16 residues long. The CDR3: CASRTDRTDLKETQYF. CDR3 DNA sequence: TGCGCCAGCAGGACGGACAGGACTGACCTTAAAGAGACCCAGTACTTC.

The chain has TRBV29-1 and TRBJ2-7, with 10 bases that match TRBD1. There are 15 residues in the CDR3. The trim removed 6 bases at V and 4 bases at J, leaving 12 bases unmatched. The germline V gene has CDR1 SQVTM and CDR2 ANQGSEA. Here the CDR3 DNA reads TGCAGCGTGAAAAAAAGGGGACAGGGGCCGTACGAGCAGTACTTC. It is translated as CSVKKRGQGPYEQYF.

This clonotype was seen many times. The V gene is TRBV20-1, the J gene TRBJ2-5, with D uncertain. CDR1 is DFQATT and CDR2 is SNEGSKA in the germline V gene (reference sequence). The CDR3 totals 14 residues. V was pared by 2 bases and J by 3 bases, with 13 bases between. The CDR3 DNA follows: TGCAGTGCTAGAACGGATCTTGCCGAAGAGACCCAGTACTTC. This translates into CSARTDLAEETQYF.